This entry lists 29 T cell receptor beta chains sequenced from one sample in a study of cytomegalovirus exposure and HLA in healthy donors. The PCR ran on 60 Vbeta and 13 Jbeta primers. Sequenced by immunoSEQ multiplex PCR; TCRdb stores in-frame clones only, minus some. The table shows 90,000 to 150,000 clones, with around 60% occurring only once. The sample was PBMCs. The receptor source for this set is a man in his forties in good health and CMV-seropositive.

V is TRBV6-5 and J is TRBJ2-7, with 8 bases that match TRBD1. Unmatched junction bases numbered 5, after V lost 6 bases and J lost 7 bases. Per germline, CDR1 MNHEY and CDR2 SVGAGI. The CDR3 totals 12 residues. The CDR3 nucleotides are TGTGCCAGCAGCCTTGACAGGGGAGAGCAGTACTTC. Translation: CASSLDRGEQYF.

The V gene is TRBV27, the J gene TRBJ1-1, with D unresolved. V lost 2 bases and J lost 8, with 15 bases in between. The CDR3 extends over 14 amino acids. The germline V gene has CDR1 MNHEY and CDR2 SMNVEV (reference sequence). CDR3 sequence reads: CASSLLAGVREAFF. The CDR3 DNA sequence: TGTGCCAGCAGTTTACTGGCCGGGGTGAGGGAAGCTTTCTTT.

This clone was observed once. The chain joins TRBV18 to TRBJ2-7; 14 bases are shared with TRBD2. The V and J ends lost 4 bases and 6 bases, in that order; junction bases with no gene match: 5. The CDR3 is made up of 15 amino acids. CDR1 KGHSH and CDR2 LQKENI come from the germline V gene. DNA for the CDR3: TGTGCCAGCTCACAGGGACTAGCGGGAGTAGGCGAGCAGTACTTC. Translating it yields CASSQGLAGVGEQYF. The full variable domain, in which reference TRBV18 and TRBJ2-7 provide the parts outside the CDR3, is NAGVMQNPRHLVRRRGQEARLRCSPMKGHSHVYWYRQLPEEGLKFMVYLQKENIIDESGMPKERFSAEFPKEGPSILRIQQVVRGDSAAYFCASSQGLAGVGEQYFGPGTRLTVT.

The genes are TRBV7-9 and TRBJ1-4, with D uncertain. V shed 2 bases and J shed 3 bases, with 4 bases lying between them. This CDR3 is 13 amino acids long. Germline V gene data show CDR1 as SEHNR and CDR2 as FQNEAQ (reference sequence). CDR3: CASSLLANEKLFF. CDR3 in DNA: TGTGCCAGCAGCTTACTCGCTAATGAAAAACTGTTTTTT.

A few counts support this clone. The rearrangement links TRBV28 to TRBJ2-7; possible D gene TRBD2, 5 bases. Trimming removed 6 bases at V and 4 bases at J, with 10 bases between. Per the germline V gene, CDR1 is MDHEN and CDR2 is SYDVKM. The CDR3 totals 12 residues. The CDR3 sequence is CASSVPGYEQYF. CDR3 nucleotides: TGTGCCAGCAGCGTTCCGGGGTACGAGCAGTACTTC.

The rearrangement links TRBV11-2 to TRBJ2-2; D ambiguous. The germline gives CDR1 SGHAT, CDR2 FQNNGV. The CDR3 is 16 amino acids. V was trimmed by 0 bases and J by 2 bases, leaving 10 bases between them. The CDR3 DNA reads TGTGCCAGCAGCTTAGATCTTCCAGGAAACACCGGGGAGCTGTTTTTT. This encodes CASSLDLPGNTGELFF.

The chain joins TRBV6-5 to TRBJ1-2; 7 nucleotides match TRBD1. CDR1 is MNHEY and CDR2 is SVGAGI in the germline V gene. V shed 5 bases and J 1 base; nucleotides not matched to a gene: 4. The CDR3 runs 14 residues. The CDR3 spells CASSRDRDNYGYTF. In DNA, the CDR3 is TGTGCCAGCAGTCGTGACAGGGATAACTATGGCTACACCTTC.

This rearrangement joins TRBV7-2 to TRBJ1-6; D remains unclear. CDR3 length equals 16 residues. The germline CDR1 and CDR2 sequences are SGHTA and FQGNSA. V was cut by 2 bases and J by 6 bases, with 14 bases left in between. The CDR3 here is CASSLRYGQRNSPLHF. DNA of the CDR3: TGTGCCAGCAGCTTAAGATACGGCCAGCGTAATTCACCCCTCCACTTT.

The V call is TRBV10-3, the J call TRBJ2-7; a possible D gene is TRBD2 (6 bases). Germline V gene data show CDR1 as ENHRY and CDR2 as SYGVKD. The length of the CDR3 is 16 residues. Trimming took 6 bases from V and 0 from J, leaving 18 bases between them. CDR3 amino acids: CAISYRDLESSYEQYF. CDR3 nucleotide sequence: TGTGCCATCAGCTATCGGGACTTGGAGAGCTCCTACGAGCAGTACTTC.

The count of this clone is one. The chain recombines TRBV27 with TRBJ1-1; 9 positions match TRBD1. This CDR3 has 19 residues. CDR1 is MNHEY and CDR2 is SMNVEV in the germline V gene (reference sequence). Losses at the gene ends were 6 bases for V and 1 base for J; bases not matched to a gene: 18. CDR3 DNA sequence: TGTGCCAGCAGCCATAATCCGGGACAGGGAAGTTTTGGGAACACTGAAGCTTTCTTT. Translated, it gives CASSHNPGQGSFGNTEAFF.

This chain's CDR3 is CAPIGGRFYGYTF. For the CDR3, the DNA is TGTGCTCCTATTGGAGGTAGGTTCTATGGCTACACCTTC. This rearrangement joins TRBV19 to TRBJ1-2; D call uncertain. This CDR3 has 13 amino acids. Per the germline V gene, CDR1 is LNHDA and CDR2 is SQIVND (reference sequence). The full variable domain, rest sourced from reference TRBV19 and TRBJ1-2, is DGGITQSPKYLFRKEGQNVTLSCEQNLNHDAMYWYRQDPGQGLRLIYYSQIVNDFQKGDIAEGYSVSREKKESFPLTVTSAQKNPTAFYLCAPIGGRFYGYTFGSGTRLTVV.

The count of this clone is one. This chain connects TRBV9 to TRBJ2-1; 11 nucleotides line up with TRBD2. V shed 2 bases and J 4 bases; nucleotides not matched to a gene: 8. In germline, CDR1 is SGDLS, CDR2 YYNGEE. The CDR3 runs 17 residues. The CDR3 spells CASSVVGTSGSYNEQFF. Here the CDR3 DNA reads TGTGCCAGCAGCGTTGTCGGGACTAGCGGTTCGTACAATGAGCAGTTCTTC. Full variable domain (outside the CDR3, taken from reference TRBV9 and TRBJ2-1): DSGVTQTPKHLITATGQRVTLRCSPRSGDLSVYWYQQSLDQGLQFLIQYYNGEERAKGNILERFSAQQFPDLHSELNLSSLELGDSALYFCASSVVGTSGSYNEQFFGPGTRLTVL.

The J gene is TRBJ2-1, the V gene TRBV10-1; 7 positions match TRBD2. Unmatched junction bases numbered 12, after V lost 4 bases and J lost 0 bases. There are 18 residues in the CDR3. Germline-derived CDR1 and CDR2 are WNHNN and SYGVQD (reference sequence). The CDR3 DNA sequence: TGCGCCAGCAGTGGAGGCCTAGCGGCCATAAGCTCCTACAATGAGCAGTTCTTC. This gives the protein CASSGGLAAISSYNEQFF.

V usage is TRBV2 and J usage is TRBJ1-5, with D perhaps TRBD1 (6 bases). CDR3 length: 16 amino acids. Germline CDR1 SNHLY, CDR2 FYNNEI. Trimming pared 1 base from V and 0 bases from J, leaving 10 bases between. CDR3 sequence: CASSEGGQISNQPQHF. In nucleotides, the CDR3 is TGTGCCAGCAGTGAAGGGGGGCAGATTAGCAATCAGCCCCAGCATTTT.

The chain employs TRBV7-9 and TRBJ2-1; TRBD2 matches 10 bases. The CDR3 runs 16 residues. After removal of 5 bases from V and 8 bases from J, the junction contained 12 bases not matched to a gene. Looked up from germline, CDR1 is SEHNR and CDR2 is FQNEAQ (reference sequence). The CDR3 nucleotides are TGTGCCAGCAGCCCGCCCCAGCGGGAGGGCTTACATGAGCAGTTCTTC. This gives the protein CASSPPQREGLHEQFF.

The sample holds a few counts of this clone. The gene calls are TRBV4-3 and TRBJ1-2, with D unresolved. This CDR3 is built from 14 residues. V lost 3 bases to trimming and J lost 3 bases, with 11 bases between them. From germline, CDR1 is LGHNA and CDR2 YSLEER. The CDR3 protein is CASSHRLHDYGYTF. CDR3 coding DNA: TGCGCCAGCAGCCACCGACTACACGACTATGGCTACACCTTC.

This CDR3 is CASSVFTGANVLTF. The DNA for the CDR3 is TGTGCCAGCAGCGTATTTACTGGGGCCAACGTCCTGACTTTC. The V call is TRBV5-4, the J call TRBJ2-6; D call uncertain. The CDR3 is 14 residues long. Germline loops: CDR1 SGHNT, CDR2 YYREEE (reference sequence). Trimming removed 4 bases at V and 2 bases at J, with 7 bases between.

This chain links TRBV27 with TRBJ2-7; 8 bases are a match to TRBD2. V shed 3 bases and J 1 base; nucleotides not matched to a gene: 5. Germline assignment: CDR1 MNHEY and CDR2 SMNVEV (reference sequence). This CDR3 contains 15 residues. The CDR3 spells CASSLGTSGSYEQYF. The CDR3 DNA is TGTGCCAGCAGTTTGGGCACTAGCGGATCCTACGAGCAGTACTTC.

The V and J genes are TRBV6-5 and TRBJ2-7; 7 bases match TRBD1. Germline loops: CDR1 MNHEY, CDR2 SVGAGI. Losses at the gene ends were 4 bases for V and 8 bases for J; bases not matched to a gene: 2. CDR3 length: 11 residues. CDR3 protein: CASSSGGKQYF. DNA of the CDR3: TGTGCCAGCAGTTCAGGGGGAAAGCAGTACTTC.

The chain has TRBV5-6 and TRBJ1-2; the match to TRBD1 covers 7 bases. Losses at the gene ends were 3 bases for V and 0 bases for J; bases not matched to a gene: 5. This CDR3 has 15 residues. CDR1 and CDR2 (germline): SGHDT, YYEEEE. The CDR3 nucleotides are TGTGCCAGCAGCTCGGGACAGCAAACTAACTATGGCTACACCTTC. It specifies CASSSGQQTNYGYTF.

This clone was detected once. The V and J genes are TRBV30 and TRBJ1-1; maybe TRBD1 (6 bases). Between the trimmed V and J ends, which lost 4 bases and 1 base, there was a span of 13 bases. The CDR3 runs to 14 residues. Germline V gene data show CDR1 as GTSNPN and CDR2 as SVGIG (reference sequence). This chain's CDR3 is CAWNPTGKNTEAFF. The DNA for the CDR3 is TGTGCCTGGAATCCAACAGGGAAGAACACTGAAGCTTTCTTT.

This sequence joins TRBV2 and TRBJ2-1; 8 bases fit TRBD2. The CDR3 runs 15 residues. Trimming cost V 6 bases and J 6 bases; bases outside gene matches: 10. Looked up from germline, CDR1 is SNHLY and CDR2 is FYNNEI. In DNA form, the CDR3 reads TGTGCCAGCAGGCTGCTGGTTGCGGGGGGCAATGAGCAGTTCTTC. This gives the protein CASRLLVAGGNEQFF. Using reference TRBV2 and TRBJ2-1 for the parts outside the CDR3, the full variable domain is EPEVTQTPSHQVTQMGQEVILRCVPISNHLYFYWYRQILGQKVEFLVSFYNNEISEKSEIFDDQFSVERPDGSNFTLKIRSTKLEDSAMYFCASRLLVAGGNEQFFGPGTRLTVL.

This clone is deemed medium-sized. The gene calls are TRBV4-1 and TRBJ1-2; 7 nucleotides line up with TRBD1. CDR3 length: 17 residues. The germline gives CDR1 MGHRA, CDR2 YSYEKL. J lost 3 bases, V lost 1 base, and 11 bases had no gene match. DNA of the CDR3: TGCGCCAGCAGCCAAGCGCTGGCGACAGGGTATGACTATGGCTACACCTTC. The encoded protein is CASSQALATGYDYGYTF.

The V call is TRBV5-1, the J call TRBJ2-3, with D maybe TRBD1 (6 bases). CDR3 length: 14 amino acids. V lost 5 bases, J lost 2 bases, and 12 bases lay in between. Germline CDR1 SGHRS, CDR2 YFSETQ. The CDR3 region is CASSPGQLTDTQYF. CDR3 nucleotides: TGCGCCAGCAGTCCAGGACAGCTCACAGATACGCAGTATTTT.

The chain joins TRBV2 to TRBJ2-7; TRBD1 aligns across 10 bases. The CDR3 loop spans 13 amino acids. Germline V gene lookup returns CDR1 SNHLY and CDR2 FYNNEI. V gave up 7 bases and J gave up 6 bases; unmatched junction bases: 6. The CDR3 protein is CASNGQGVTEQYF. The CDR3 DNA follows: TGTGCCAGCAATGGACAGGGGGTAACCGAGCAGTACTTC.

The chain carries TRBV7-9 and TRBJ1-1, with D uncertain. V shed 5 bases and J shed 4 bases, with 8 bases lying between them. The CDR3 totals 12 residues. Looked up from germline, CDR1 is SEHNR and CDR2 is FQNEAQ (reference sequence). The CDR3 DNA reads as TGTGCCAGCAGCCGGGTGGGCACTGAAGCTTTCTTT. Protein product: CASSRVGTEAFF.

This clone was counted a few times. Written as DNA, the CDR3 is TGCAGCGTTGGGGGCGGCTCCTACGAGCAGTACTTC. Amino acid sequence: CSVGGGSYEQYF. The chain uses TRBV29-1 and TRBJ2-7, with D maybe TRBD1 (5 bases). Between the trimmed V and J ends, which lost 4 bases and 0 bases, there was a span of 7 bases. The CDR3 sequence is 12 residues long. CDR1 is SQVTM, CDR2 ANQGSEA, per germline.

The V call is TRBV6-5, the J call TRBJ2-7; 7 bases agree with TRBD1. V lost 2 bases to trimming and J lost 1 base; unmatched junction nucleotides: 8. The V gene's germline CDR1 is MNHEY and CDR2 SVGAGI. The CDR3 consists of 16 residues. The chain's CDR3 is CASSYDEGAVSYEQYF. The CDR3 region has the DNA TGTGCCAGCAGTTACGACGAGGGGGCGGTATCCTACGAGCAGTACTTC.

CDR3: CASSPAPDRFMNTEAFF. In DNA, the CDR3 is TGTGCCAGTAGTCCCGCCCCGGACAGATTCATGAACACTGAAGCTTTCTTT. This chain connects TRBV19 to TRBJ1-1; perhaps TRBD1 as D (6 bases). The CDR3 is 17 residues long. V was trimmed by 5 bases and J by 0 bases, leaving 19 bases between them. CDR1 and CDR2 from the germline V gene are LNHDA and SQIVND (reference sequence).